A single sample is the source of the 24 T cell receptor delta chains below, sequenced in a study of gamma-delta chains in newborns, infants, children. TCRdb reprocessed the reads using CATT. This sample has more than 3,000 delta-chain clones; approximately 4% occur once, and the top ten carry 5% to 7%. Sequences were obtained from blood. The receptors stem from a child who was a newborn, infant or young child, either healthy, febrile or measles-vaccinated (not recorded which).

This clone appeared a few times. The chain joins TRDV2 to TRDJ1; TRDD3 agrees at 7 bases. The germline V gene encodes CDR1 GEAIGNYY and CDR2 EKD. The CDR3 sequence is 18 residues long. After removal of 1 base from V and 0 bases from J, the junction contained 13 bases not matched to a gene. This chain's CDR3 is CACDTLGDMRGYTDKLIF. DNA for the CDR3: TGTGCCTGTGACACTCTAGGGGATATGAGAGGGTACACCGATAAACTCATCTTT.

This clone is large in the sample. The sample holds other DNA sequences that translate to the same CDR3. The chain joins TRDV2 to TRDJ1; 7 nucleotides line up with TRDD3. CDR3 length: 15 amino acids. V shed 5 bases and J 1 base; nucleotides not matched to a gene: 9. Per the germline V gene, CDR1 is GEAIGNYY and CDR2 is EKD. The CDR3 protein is CACVPLGAATDKLIF. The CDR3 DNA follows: TGTGCCTGTGTACCTCTGGGGGCCGCCACCGATAAACTCATCTTT.

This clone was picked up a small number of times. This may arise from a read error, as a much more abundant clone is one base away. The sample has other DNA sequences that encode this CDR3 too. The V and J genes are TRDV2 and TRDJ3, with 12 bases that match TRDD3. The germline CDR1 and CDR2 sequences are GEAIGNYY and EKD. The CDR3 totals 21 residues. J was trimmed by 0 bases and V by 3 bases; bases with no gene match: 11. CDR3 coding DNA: TGTGCCTGTGACCCCGTACTGGGGGATACCCCAGGCTCCTGGGACACCCGACAGATGTTTTTC. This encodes CACDPVLGDTPGSWDTRQMFF.

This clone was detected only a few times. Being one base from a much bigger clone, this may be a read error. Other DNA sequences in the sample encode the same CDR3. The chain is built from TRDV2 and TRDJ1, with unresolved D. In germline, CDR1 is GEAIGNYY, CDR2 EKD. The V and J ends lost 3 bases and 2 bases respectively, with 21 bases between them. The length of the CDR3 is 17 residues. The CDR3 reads CACDSVGRSFNTDKLIF. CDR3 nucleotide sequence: TGTGCCTGTGACTCAGTGGGCCGGTCCTTTAATACCGATAAACTCATCTTT.

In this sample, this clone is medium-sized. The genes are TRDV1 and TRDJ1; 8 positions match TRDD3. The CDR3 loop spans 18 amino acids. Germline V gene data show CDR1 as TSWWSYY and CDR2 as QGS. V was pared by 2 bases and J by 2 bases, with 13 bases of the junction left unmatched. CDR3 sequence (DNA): TGTGCTCTTGGGGAAAACACAATTACCTTGGGGGATACCGATAAACTCATCTTT. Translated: CALGENTITLGDTDKLIF.

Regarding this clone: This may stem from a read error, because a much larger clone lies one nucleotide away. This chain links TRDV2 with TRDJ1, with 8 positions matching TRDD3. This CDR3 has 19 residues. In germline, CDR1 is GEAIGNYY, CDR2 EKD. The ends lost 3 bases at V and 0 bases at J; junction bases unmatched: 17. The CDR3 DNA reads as TGTGCCTGTGACCCACTGGGGGGTACGGTCCCTAAGTACACCGATAAACTCATCTTT. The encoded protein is CACDPLGGTVPKYTDKLIF.

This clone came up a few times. The DNA of the CDR3 is TGTGCCTGTGACACCGCCGGGGGTCCCTGGGACACCCGACAGATGTTTTTC. Translated: CACDTAGGPWDTRQMFF. The chain recombines TRDV2 with TRDJ3; the D gene is possibly TRDD3 (5 bases). This CDR3 region has 17 residues. Germline CDR1 is GEAIGNYY and CDR2 is EKD. Trimming stripped 0 bases from V and 2 bases from J, with 10 bases between.

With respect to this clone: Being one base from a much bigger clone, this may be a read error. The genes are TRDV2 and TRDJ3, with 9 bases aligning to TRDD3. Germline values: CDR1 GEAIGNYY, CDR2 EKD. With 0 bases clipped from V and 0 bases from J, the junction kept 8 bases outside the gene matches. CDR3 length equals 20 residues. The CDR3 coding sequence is TGTGCCTGTGACACCATGGACACTGGGGGAAGCTCCTGGGACACCCGACAGATGTTTTTC. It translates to CACDTMDTGGSSWDTRQMFF.

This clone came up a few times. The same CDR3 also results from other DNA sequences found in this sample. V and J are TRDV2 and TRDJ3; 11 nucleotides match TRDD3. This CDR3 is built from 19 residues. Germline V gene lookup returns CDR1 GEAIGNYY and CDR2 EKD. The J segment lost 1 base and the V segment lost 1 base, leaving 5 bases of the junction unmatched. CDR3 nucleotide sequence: TGTGCCTGTGACACGCTGGGGGATACCGGGTCCTGGGACACCCGACAGATGTTTTTC. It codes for CACDTLGDTGSWDTRQMFF.

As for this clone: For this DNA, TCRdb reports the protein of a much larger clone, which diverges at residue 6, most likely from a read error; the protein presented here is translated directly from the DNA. CDR3 region: CACDVFGDTNADKLIF. CDR3 coding DNA: TGTGCCTGTGACGTCTTTGGGGATACGAACGCCGATAAACTCATCTTT. The chain is built from TRDV2 and TRDJ1; 9 nucleotides match TRDD3. The CDR3 covers 16 residues. Germline CDR1 reads GEAIGNYY; CDR2 reads EKD. V trimming: 3 bases; J trimming: 3 bases; junction bases outside the gene matches: 10.

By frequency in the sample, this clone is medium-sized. The CDR3 nucleotides are TGTGCCTGTGACCCGCTACGTGCCCCTCTTACTGGGAGAATGAATGGGTCCACCGATAAACTCATCTTT. It codes for CACDPLRAPLTGRMNGSTDKLIF. This chain joins TRDV2 and TRDJ1; D might be TRDD3 (6 bases). The CDR3 contains 23 residues. V lost 3 bases to trimming and J lost 1 base, with 38 bases between them. From germline, CDR1 is GEAIGNYY and CDR2 EKD.

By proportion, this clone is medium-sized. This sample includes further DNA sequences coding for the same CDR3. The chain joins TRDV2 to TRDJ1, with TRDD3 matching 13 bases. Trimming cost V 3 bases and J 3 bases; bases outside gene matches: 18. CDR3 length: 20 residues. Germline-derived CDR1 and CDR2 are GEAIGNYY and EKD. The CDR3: CACDHVLGDTRTPDADKLIF. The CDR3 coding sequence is TGTGCCTGTGACCACGTACTGGGGGATACGCGGACTCCGGACGCCGATAAACTCATCTTT.

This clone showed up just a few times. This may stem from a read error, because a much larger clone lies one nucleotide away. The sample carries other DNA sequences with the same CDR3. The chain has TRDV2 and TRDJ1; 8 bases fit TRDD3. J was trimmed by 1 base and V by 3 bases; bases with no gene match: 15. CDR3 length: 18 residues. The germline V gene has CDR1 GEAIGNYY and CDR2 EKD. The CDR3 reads CACDQLGDTPRGTDKLIF. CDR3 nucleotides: TGTGCCTGTGACCAGCTAGGGGATACACCGAGGGGCACCGATAAACTCATCTTT.

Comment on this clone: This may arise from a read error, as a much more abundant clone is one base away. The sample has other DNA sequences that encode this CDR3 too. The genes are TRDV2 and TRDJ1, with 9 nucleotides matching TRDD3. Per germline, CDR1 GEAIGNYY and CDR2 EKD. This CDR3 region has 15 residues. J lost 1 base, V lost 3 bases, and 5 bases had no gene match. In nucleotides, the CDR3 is TGTGCCTGTGACCCTCTGGGGGATTTCACCGATAAACTCATCTTT. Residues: CACDPLGDFTDKLIF.

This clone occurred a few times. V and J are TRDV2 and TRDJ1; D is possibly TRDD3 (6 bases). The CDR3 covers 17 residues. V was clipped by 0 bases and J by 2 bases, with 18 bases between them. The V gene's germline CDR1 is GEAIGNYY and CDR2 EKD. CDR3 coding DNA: TGTGCCTGTGACACCATGGGGGGTACGCGGGGGACCGATAAACTCATCTTT. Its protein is CACDTMGGTRGTDKLIF.

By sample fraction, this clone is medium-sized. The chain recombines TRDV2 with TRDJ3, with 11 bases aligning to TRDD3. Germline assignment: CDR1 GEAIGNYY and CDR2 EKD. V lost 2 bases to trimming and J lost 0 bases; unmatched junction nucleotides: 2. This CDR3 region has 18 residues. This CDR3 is CACDNTGGYSWDTRQMFF. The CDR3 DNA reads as TGTGCCTGTGACAATACTGGGGGATACTCCTGGGACACCCGACAGATGTTTTTC.

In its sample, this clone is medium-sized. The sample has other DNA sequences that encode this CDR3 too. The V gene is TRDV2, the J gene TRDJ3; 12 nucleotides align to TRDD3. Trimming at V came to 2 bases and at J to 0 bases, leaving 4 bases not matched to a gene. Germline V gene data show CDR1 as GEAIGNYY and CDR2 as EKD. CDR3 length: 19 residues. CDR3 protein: CACDKVLGDTSWDTRQMFF. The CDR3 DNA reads TGTGCCTGTGACAAAGTACTGGGGGATACCTCCTGGGACACCCGACAGATGTTTTTC.

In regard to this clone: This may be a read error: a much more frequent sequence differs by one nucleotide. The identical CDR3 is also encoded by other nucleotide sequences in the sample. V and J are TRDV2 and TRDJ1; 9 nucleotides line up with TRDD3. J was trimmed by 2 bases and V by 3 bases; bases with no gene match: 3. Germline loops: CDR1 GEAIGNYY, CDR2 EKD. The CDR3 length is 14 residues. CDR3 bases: TGTGCCTGTGACGCGCTGGGGGATACCGATAAACTCATCTTT. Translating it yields CACDALGDTDKLIF.

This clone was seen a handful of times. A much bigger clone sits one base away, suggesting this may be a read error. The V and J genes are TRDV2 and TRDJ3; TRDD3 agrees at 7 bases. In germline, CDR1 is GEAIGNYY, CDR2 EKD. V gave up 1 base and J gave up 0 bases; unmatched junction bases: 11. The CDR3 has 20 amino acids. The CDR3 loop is CACDTTPWGSSSWDTRQMFF. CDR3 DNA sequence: TGTGCCTGTGACACGACCCCCTGGGGGTCAAGCTCCTGGGACACCCGACAGATGTTTTTC.

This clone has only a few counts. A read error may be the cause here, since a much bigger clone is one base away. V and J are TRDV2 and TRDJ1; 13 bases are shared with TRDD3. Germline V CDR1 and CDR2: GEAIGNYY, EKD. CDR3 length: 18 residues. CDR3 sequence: CACDTILTGGYVTGKLIF. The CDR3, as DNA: TGTGCCTGTGACACAATCCTTACTGGGGGATACGTTACCGGTAAACTCATCTTT.

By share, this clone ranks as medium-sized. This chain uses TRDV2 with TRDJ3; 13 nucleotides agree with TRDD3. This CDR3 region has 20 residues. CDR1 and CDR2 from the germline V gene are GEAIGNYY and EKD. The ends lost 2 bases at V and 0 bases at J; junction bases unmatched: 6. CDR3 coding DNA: TGTGCCTGTGACATACTGGGGGATACGAAAAGCTCCTGGGACACCCGACAGATGTTTTTC. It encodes CACDILGDTKSSWDTRQMFF.

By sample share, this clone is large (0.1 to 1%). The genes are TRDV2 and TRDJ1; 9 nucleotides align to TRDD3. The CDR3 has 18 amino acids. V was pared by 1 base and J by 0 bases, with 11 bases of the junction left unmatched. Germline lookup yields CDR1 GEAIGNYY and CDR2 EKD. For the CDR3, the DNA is TGTGCCTGTGACACGCTTACTGGGGGACCCCGGTACACCGATAAACTCATCTTT. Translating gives CACDTLTGGPRYTDKLIF.

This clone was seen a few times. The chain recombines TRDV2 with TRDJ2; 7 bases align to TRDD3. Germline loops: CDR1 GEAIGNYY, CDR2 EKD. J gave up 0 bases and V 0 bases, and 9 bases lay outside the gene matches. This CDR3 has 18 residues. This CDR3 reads CACDTITWGNALTAQLFF. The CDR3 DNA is TGTGCCTGTGACACCATTACTTGGGGGAACGCTTTGACAGCACAACTCTTCTTT.

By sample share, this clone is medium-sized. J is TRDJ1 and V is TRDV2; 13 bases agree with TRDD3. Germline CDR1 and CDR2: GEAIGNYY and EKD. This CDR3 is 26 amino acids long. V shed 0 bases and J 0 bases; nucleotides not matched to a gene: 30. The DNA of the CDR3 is TGTGCCTGTGACACCCTCAGCTTCCAGACTCTTACTGGGGGATACGCGCGGGCGGTGAACACCGATAAACTCATCTTT. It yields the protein CACDTLSFQTLTGGYARAVNTDKLIF.